This T cell receptor (beta chain) was captured by sequencing in a study of lymphopenia after photon versus proton radiotherapy. General study points: Only patients who died were analyzed for survival; proton advantage is unproven. Under photons, naive T cells and diversity fell while effector/memory populations rose. Post-nadir diversity loss with photons came from oligoclonal expansion, particularly CD8+ Temra cells. A bigger post-nadir fall in TCR diversity correlated inversely with survival time in deceased patients.

Germline V gene lookup returns CDR1 SGHRS and CDR2 YFSETQ. V was shortened by 0 bases and J by 0 bases, with 13 bases between the two germline ends. CDR3 length equals 16 residues. Comments on this clone: Its antigen is not identified.

Clones were sequenced by immunoSEQ multiplex PCR, and TCRdb holds only the in-frame ones, with some missing. In the table there are approximately 150,000 clones, around nine tenths of which are singletons. The chain recombines TRBV5-1 with TRBJ2-7, with D uncertain. The specimen was peripheral blood, collected from a patient treated with photon-based radiotherapy. The TCR originated in a man aged 50 or older with gastric cancer. The CDR3 nucleotides read TGCGCCAGCAGCTTGGTTAAGGCAGCTAGCTCCTACGAGCAGTACTTC. Protein product: CASSLVKAASSYEQYF.